This TCR beta chain was captured in a study of blood T cell repertoires in COVID-19. Germline CDR1 and CDR2: WNHNN and SYGVQD (reference sequence). CDR3 length: 15 amino acids. V dropped 5 bases and J dropped 7; count of bases not matched to a gene: 8. The protocol was immunoSEQ multiplex PCR, while the TCRdb copy is restricted to in-frame clones and leaves out a portion. The repertoire includes approximately 440,000 clones, around 91% of them detected once, and 0.6% sits in the top ten. The rearrangement uses TRBV10-1 and TRBJ1-4, with 9 bases identical to TRBD1. Material for sequencing was PBMCs or T cells enriched from blood (not recorded which). The source is a man aged 18 to 30 who had recovered from COVID-19. The CDR3 sequence is CASSLGQGKGEKLFF. For the CDR3, the DNA is TGCGCCAGCAGTCTCGGACAGGGGAAGGGTGAAAAACTGTTTTTT.